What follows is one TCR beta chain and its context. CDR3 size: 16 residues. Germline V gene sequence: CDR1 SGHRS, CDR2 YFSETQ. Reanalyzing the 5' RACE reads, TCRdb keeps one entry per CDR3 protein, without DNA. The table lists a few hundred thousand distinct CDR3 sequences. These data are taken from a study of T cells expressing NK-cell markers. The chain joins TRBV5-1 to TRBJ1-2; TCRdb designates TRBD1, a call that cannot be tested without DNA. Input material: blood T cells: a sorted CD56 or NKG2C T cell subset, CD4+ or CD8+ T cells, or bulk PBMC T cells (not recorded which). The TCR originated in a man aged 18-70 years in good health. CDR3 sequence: CASSLAGTGVNYGYTF.